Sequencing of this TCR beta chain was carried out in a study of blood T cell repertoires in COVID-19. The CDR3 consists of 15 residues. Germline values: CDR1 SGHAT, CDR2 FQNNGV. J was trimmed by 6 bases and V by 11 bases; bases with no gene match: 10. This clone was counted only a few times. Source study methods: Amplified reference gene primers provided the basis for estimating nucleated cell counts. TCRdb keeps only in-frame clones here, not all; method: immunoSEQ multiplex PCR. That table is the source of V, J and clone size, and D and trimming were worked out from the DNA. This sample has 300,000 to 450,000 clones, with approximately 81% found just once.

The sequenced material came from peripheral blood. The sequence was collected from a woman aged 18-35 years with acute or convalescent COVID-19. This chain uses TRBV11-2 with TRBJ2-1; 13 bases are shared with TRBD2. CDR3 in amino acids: CAGRPWTSGSNEQFF. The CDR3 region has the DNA TGTGCCGGAAGGCCCTGGACTAGCGGGAGCAATGAGCAGTTCTTC.